This entry concerns a single TCR beta chain. The CDR3 loop spans 14 amino acids. V was trimmed by 0 bases and J by 6 bases, leaving 8 bases between them. Germline V lookup: CDR1 SGHDN, CDR2 FVKESK. The PCR made use of 60 Vbeta and 13 Jbeta primers. Sequenced by immunoSEQ multiplex PCR; TCRdb stores in-frame clones only, minus some. The repertoire holds some 120,000 clones, with over 60% as singletons. These data originate in a study of cytomegalovirus exposure and HLA in healthy donors. V and J are TRBV14 and TRBJ2-2, with D maybe TRBD2 (5 bases). Material for sequencing was PBMCs. The TCR sequence derives from a human donor in good health. CDR3 sequence reads: CASSQDARAGELFF. The CDR3 DNA reads TGTGCCAGCAGCCAAGATGCGAGGGCCGGGGAGCTGTTTTTT.